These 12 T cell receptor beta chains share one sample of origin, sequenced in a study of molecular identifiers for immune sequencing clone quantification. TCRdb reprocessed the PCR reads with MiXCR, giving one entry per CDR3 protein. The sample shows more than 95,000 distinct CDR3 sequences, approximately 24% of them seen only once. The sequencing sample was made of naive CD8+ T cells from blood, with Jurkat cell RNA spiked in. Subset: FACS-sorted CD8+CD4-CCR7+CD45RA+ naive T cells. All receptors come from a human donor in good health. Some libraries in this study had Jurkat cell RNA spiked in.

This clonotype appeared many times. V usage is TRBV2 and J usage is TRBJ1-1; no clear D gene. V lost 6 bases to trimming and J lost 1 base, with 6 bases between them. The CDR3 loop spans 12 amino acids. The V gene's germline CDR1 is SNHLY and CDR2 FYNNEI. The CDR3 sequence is CASRRENTEAFF. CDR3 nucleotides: TGTGCCAGCAGAAGGGAGAACACTGAAGCTTTCTTT.

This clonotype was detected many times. CDR3 bases: TGTGCCAGCAGCTCTTACCAGGATACGCAGTATTTT. Translating gives CASSSYQDTQYF. This rearrangement joins TRBV7-9 to TRBJ2-3; unclear D gene. The V gene's germline CDR1 is SEHNR and CDR2 FQNEAQ (reference sequence). V was clipped by 4 bases and J by 6 bases, with 8 bases between them. The CDR3 loop spans 12 amino acids.

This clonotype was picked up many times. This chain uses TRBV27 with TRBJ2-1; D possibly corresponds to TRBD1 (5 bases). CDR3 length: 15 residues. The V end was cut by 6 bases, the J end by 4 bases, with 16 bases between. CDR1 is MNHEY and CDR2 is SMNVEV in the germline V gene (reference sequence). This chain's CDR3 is CASSWTPHSYNEQFF. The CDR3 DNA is TGTGCCAGCAGCTGGACACCTCACTCTTACAATGAGCAGTTCTTC.

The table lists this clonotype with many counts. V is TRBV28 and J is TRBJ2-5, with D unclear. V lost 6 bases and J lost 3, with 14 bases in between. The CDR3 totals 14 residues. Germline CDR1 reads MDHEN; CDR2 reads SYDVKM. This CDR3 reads CASSPRRLEETQYF. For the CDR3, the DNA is TGTGCCAGCAGCCCCCGCCGGCTGGAAGAGACCCAGTACTTC.

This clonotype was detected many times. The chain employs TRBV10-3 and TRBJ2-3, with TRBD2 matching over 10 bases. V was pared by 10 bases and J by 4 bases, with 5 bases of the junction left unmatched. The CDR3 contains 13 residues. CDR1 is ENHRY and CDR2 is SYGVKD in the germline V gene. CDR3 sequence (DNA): TGTGCCACACATAGCGGGGGGCCAGATACGCAGTATTTT. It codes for CATHSGGPDTQYF.

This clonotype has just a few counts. This CDR3 reads CAISEVDRVYGEQYF. Here the CDR3 DNA reads TGTGCCATCAGTGAAGTCGACAGGGTCTACGGGGAGCAGTACTTC. The chain carries TRBV10-3 and TRBJ2-7, with TRBD1 matching over 7 bases. This CDR3 region has 15 residues. Germline lookup yields CDR1 ENHRY and CDR2 SYGVKD. Trimming at V came to 3 bases and at J to 7 bases, leaving 12 bases not matched to a gene.

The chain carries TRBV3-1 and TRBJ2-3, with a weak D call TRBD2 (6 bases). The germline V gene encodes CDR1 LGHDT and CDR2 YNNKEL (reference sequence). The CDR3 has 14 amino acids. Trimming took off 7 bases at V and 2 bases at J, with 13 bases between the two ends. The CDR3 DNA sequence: TGTGCCAGCAACTCGCGCGGGGACACAGATACGCAGTATTTT. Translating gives CASNSRGDTDTQYF.

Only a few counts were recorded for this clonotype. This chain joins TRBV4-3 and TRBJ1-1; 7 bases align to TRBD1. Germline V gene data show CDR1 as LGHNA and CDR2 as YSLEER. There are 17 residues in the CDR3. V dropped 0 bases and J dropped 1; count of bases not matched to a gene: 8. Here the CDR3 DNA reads TGCGCCAGCAGCCAAGATCGTTCGACAGGGAGGAACACTGAAGCTTTCTTT. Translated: CASSQDRSTGRNTEAFF.

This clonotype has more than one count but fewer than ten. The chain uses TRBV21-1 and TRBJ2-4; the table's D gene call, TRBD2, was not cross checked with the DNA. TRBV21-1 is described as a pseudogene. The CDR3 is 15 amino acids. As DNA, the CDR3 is TGTGCCAGCAGCAGTAGCGGGGGGTTAGTAAACATTCAGTACTTC. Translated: CASSSSGGLVNIQYF.

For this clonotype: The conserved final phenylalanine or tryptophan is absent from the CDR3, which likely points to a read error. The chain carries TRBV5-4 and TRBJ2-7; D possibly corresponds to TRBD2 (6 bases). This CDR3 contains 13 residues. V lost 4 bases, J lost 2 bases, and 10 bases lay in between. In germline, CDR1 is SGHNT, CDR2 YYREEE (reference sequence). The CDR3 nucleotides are TGTGCCAGCAGCCTCGGGAGAACCTACGAGCAGTACCTC. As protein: CASSLGRTYEQYL.

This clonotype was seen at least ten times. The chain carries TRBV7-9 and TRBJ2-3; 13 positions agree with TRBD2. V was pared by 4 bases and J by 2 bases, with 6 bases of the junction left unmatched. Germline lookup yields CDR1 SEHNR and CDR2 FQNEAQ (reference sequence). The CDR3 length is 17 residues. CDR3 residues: CASSSRTSGGPTDTQYF. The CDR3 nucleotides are TGTGCCAGCAGCTCACGGACTAGCGGGGGCCCCACAGATACGCAGTATTTT.

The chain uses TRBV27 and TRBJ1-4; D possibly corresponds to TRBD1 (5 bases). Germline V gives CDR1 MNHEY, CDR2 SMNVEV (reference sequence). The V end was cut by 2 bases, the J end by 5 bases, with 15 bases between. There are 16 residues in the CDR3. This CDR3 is CASSLEGSGQNEKLFF. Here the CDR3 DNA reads TGTGCCAGCAGTTTAGAGGGGTCGGGTCAGAATGAAAAACTGTTTTTT. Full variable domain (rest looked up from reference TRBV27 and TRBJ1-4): EAQVTQNPRYLITVTGKKLTVTCSQNMNHEYMSWYRQDPGLGLRQIYYSMNVEVTDKGDVPEGYKVSRKEKRNFPLILESPSPNQTSLYFCASSLEGSGQNEKLFFGSGTQLSVL.